The 15 T cell receptor beta chains presented below share a single source sample, sequenced in a study of PD-1 blockade in classical Hodgkin lymphoma. Relapse was seen in all patients after autologous stem cell transplantation, and brentuximab vedotin exposure was variable. TCRdb keeps only in-frame clones here, not all; method: immunoSEQ multiplex PCR. In the table there are around 41,000 clones, approximately 70% of which are singletons. The input for sequencing was peripheral blood mononuclear cells (PBMCs), taken before the second cycle of nivolumab. The receptors were sampled from a human donor with classical Hodgkin lymphoma.

The chain uses TRBV9 and TRBJ2-1; the match to TRBD2 covers 10 bases. CDR1 SGDLS and CDR2 YYNGEE come from the germline V gene. With 4 bases clipped from V and 0 bases from J, the junction kept 10 bases outside the gene matches. The CDR3 has 18 amino acids. The CDR3 region is CASSPRTSGRGSYNEQFF. In DNA form, the CDR3 reads TGTGCCAGCAGCCCGCGGACTAGCGGAAGGGGCTCCTACAATGAGCAGTTCTTC.

The chain links TRBV19 to TRBJ2-5, with 13 bases lining up with TRBD2. J gave up 4 bases and V 5 bases, and 7 bases lay outside the gene matches. The CDR3 runs to 16 residues. Germline-derived CDR1 and CDR2 are LNHDA and SQIVND (reference sequence). The CDR3 loop is CASSSIRTSGRETQYF. The CDR3 nucleotides read TGTGCCAGTAGTTCGATCAGGACTAGCGGGAGAGAGACCCAGTACTTC.

The chain couples TRBV7-8 to TRBJ2-6; D gene uncertain. Germline CDR1 and CDR2: SGHVS and FQNEAQ. V was clipped by 7 bases and J by 6 bases, with 1 base between them. The CDR3 is 10 amino acids. CDR3 in amino acids: CASKANVLTF. The CDR3 nucleotides read TGTGCCAGCAAGGCCAACGTCCTGACTTTC.

The chain uses TRBV9 and TRBJ1-2; 10 nucleotides line up with TRBD1. V shed 4 bases, J shed 0 bases, and the junction held 3 bases outside the gene matches. CDR3 length equals 15 residues. Per the germline V gene, CDR1 is SGDLS and CDR2 is YYNGEE. This CDR3 reads CASSPGQGANYGYTF. The CDR3 coding sequence is TGTGCCAGCAGCCCCGGACAGGGGGCTAACTATGGCTACACCTTC.

The V call is TRBV6-6, the J call TRBJ1-6; the D is unclear. Per the germline V gene, CDR1 is MNHNY and CDR2 is SVGAGI (reference sequence). This CDR3 comprises 13 residues. V lost 0 bases and J 7 bases, leaving 4 bases between the germline ends. The CDR3 reads CASSYSGNSPLHF. CDR3 DNA sequence: TGTGCCAGCAGTTACTCCGGGAATTCACCCCTCCACTTT.

The chain has TRBV4-3 and TRBJ2-1, with D perhaps matching TRBD2 (6 bases). The CDR3 covers 17 residues. The germline V gene has CDR1 LGHNA and CDR2 YSLEER. The V gene lost 2 bases and the J gene lost 0 bases, with 14 bases spanning the gap. The CDR3 loop reads CASSQTSIQSSYNEQFF. The CDR3 DNA follows: TGCGCCAGCAGCCAAACTAGCATACAGAGCTCCTACAATGAGCAGTTCTTC.

The chain couples TRBV6-5 to TRBJ1-2; the match to TRBD1 covers 7 bases. Germline V lookup: CDR1 MNHEY, CDR2 SVGAGI. Unmatched junction bases numbered 6, after V lost 7 bases and J lost 4 bases. This CDR3 contains 13 residues. For the CDR3, the DNA is TGTGCCAGCACACCGGGACAGATCTATGGCTACACCTTC. Amino acids: CASTPGQIYGYTF.

CDR3 protein: CASSAKTGAHGELFF. The CDR3 DNA reads as TGTGCCAGCAGTGCAAAGACAGGGGCGCACGGGGAGCTGTTTTTT. The J gene is TRBJ2-2, the V gene TRBV27; 8 nucleotides match TRBD1. This CDR3 region has 15 residues. Trimming removed 5 bases from V and 7 bases from J; junction bases left unmatched: 9. CDR1 is MNHEY and CDR2 is SMNVEV in the germline V gene (reference sequence).

The J gene is TRBJ2-5, the V gene TRBV6-4; D is possibly TRBD2 (6 bases). The CDR3 runs to 15 residues. CDR1 and CDR2 (germline): MRHNA, SNTAGT. V lost 3 bases to trimming and J lost 2 bases, with 13 bases between them. This CDR3 is CASSEEAGSQETQYF. The CDR3 region has the DNA TGTGCCAGCAGTGAGGAAGCGGGCTCACAAGAGACCCAGTACTTC.

The chain has TRBV6-1 and TRBJ2-7, with 10 bases that match TRBD1. V shed 10 bases, J shed 4 bases, and the junction held 7 bases outside the gene matches. The CDR3 covers 13 residues. Germline CDR1 reads MNHNS; CDR2 reads SASEGT. The CDR3 loop is CAIRDRGVYEQYF. In DNA, the CDR3 is TGTGCCATACGGGACAGGGGAGTGTACGAGCAGTACTTC.

In its sample, this clone ranks as medium-sized. This rearrangement joins TRBV7-9 to TRBJ1-1; no clear D. This CDR3 region has 15 residues. CDR1 is SEHNR, CDR2 FQNEAQ, per germline (reference sequence). The V end lost 5 bases, the J end lost 0 bases, and 13 bases lay between the germline ends. The CDR3 DNA reads TGTGCCAGCAGCCCCCCGGGCAAAATGAACACTGAAGCTTTCTTT. Protein sequence: CASSPPGKMNTEAFF.

V usage is TRBV19 and J usage is TRBJ1-1; D is uncertain. Looked up from germline, CDR1 is LNHDA and CDR2 is SQIVND (reference sequence). V lost 5 bases and J lost 9, with 16 bases in between. The CDR3 length is 13 residues. CDR3 loop: CASSPRTLLQAFF. Written as DNA, the CDR3 is TGTGCCAGTAGTCCCAGGACCCTTTTGCAAGCTTTCTTT.

The V gene is TRBV16, the J gene TRBJ1-1; maybe TRBD1 (5 bases). CDR3 length equals 14 residues. Per the germline V gene, CDR1 is KGHSY and CDR2 is FQNENV. V was clipped by 3 bases and J by 4 bases, with 12 bases between them. CDR3 loop: CASSHGTGITEAFF. The CDR3, as DNA: TGTGCCAGCAGCCATGGGACGGGGATCACTGAAGCTTTCTTT.

This clone was detected once. The gene calls are TRBV27 and TRBJ2-1; 9 bases agree with TRBD2. The V gene end was trimmed by 7 bases and the J gene end by 5 bases; junction bases not matched to a gene: 6. The CDR3 covers 14 residues. Germline V CDR1 and CDR2: MNHEY, SMNVEV (reference sequence). Here the CDR3 reads CASKSSGVDNEQFF. CDR3 nucleotide sequence: TGTGCCAGCAAATCTAGCGGGGTAGACAATGAGCAGTTCTTC.

The chain joins TRBV27 to TRBJ2-1, with D hard to call. This CDR3 is built from 14 residues. Germline V gene data show CDR1 as MNHEY and CDR2 as SMNVEV (reference sequence). V lost 6 bases and J lost 4, with 13 bases in between. The CDR3 sequence is CASRRFDPYNEQFF. CDR3 nucleotides: TGTGCCAGCAGAAGATTCGACCCGTACAATGAGCAGTTCTTC.